A selection of T cell receptor beta chains follows, all from one sample in a study of blood T cell repertoires in COVID-19. TCRdb keeps only in-frame clones here, not all; method: immunoSEQ multiplex PCR. In the table there are 300,000 to 450,000 clones, almost 90% of which are singletons. Sequenced input: PBMCs or T cells enriched from blood (not recorded which). These receptor sequences come from a woman in her twenties or thirties who had been exposed to COVID-19. The CDR3 runs from the conserved cysteine through the conserved F or W. A D gene is named only where the DNA matches it firmly. Clone size is not always given. Where it is, it says once, few, many or a class for expanded clones.

v_call: TRBV28
d_call: .
j_call: TRBJ2-7
clone_size: .
cdr3_nt: TGTGCCAGCAGCCCCCCGGGGGAGTTGTACGAGCAGTACTTC
cdr3_aa: CASSPPGELYEQYF

v_call: TRBV2
d_call: .
j_call: TRBJ2-5
clone_size: .
cdr3_nt: TGTGCCAGCAGGGGGGGGCAGCAAGAGACCCAGTACTTC
cdr3_aa: CASRGGQQETQYF

v_call: TRBV2
d_call: TRBD1
j_call: TRBJ1-5
clone_size: .
cdr3_nt: TGTGCCAGCACCCCCCAGGGGGTAAATCAGCCCCAGCATTTT
cdr3_aa: CASTPQGVNQPQHF

v_call: TRBV13
d_call: .
j_call: TRBJ2-1
clone_size: once
cdr3_nt: TGTGCCAGCAGCTTAAGTGGGGCCGGCTCCTACAATGAGCAGTTCTTC
cdr3_aa: CASSLSGAGSYNEQFF

v_call: TRBV10-3
d_call: .
j_call: TRBJ2-2
clone_size: .
cdr3_nt: TGTGCCATCAGGAGAGGGGCAGGGGACACCGGGGAGCTGTTTTTT
cdr3_aa: CAIRRGAGDTGELFF

v_call: TRBV5-4
d_call: .
j_call: TRBJ2-7
clone_size: .
cdr3_nt: TGTGCCAGCAGCCGGGACTGGAGCTCCTACGAGCAGTACTTC
cdr3_aa: CASSRDWSSYEQYF

v_call: TRBV19
d_call: TRBD1
j_call: TRBJ1-5
clone_size: .
cdr3_nt: TGTGCCAGTAGTGGACAGGGGGCAGGTCAGCCCCAGCATTTT
cdr3_aa: CASSGQGAGQPQHF

v_call: TRBV5-1
d_call: TRBD1
j_call: TRBJ2-2
clone_size: few
cdr3_nt: TGCGCCAGCAGCTTCGACAGGGGGCAGAGGGGCACCGGGGAGCTGTTTTTT
cdr3_aa: CASSFDRGQRGTGELFF

v_call: TRBV28
d_call: .
j_call: TRBJ1-5
clone_size: .
cdr3_nt: TGTGCCAGCAGGAGTGGGGGAGGCTCGGGCAATCAGCCCCAGCATTTT
cdr3_aa: CASRSGGGSGNQPQHF

v_call: TRBV29-1
d_call: .
j_call: TRBJ2-2
clone_size: .
cdr3_nt: TGCAGCACACGGGAGGGGGCGCGGACCGGGGAGCTGTTTTTT
cdr3_aa: CSTREGARTGELFF

v_call: TRBV25-1
d_call: .
j_call: TRBJ2-6
clone_size: few
cdr3_nt: TGTGCCAGCAGGGACAGCTCTGGGGCCAACGTCCTGACTTTC
cdr3_aa: CASRDSSGANVLTF

v_call: TRBV28
d_call: .
j_call: TRBJ2-7
clone_size: .
cdr3_nt: TGTGCCAGCAGGCACGTGACGGGGTCGGAATACGAGCAGTACTTC
cdr3_aa: CASRHVTGSEYEQYF

v_call: TRBV25-1
d_call: TRBD2
j_call: TRBJ2-1
clone_size: .
cdr3_nt: TGTGCCAGCAGTGGGTCTAGCGGGAGCTGGAATGAGCAGTTCTTC
cdr3_aa: CASSGSSGSWNEQFF

v_call: TRBV29-1
d_call: .
j_call: TRBJ2-6
clone_size: .
cdr3_nt: TGCAGCGCCCGTTCACAGGGACGGGCTGGGGCCAACGTCCTGACTTTC
cdr3_aa: CSARSQGRAGANVLTF

v_call: TRBV18
d_call: .
j_call: TRBJ2-5
clone_size: .
cdr3_nt: TGTGCCAGCTCACCACAGGGGGAAGAGACCCAGTACTTC
cdr3_aa: CASSPQGEETQYF

v_call: TRBV7-8
d_call: TRBD2
j_call: TRBJ2-4
clone_size: .
cdr3_nt: TGTGCCAGCAGCCGAGGACTAGCGGGAGGGGAAAACATTCAGTACTTC
cdr3_aa: CASSRGLAGGENIQYF

v_call: TRBV24-1
d_call: .
j_call: TRBJ1-5
clone_size: .
cdr3_nt: TGTGCCACCAGTGACCCCGACAGTCAGGGTCAGCCCCAGCATTTT
cdr3_aa: CATSDPDSQGQPQHF

v_call: TRBV24-1
d_call: .
j_call: TRBJ1-5
clone_size: .
cdr3_nt: TGTGCCACCAGTGAATCTGACAGCCATCAGCCCCAGCATTTT
cdr3_aa: CATSESDSHQPQHF

v_call: TRBV28
d_call: TRBD1
j_call: TRBJ2-1
clone_size: .
cdr3_nt: TGTGCCAGCAGCCTACCGGGACAGGGCCTCTTCAATGAGCAGTTCTTC
cdr3_aa: CASSLPGQGLFNEQFF

v_call: TRBV30
d_call: TRBD1
j_call: TRBJ2-1
clone_size: .
cdr3_nt: TGTGCCTGGAGCACCGGGACAGGGTTCGATGAGCAGTTCTTC
cdr3_aa: CAWSTGTGFDEQFF

v_call: TRBV5-1
d_call: .
j_call: TRBJ1-2
clone_size: .
cdr3_nt: TGCGCCAGCAGCTTGGGGGCAGTTAACTATGGCTACACCTTC
cdr3_aa: CASSLGAVNYGYTF

v_call: TRBV7-2
d_call: .
j_call: TRBJ2-7
clone_size: few
cdr3_nt: TGTGCCAGCAGCTTACCAACCGGGCCGCAGGGCGAGCAGTACTTC
cdr3_aa: CASSLPTGPQGEQYF

v_call: TRBV29-1
d_call: TRBD2
j_call: TRBJ2-1
clone_size: .
cdr3_nt: TGCAGCGTGGGGTTTGGACTAGCGGGATCCTACAATGAGCAGTTCTTC
cdr3_aa: CSVGFGLAGSYNEQFF

v_call: TRBV2
d_call: .
j_call: TRBJ1-4
clone_size: .
cdr3_nt: TGTGCCAGCAGAATGACAGCTAATGAAAAACTGTTTTTT
cdr3_aa: CASRMTANEKLFF

v_call: TRBV9
d_call: .
j_call: TRBJ1-3
clone_size: .
cdr3_nt: TGTGCCAGCAGCGTAGTGGCCCCCCAACAGGGAACTGGAAACACCATATATTTT
cdr3_aa: CASSVVAPQQGTGNTIYF

v_call: TRBV5-8
d_call: .
j_call: TRBJ1-6
clone_size: .
cdr3_nt: TGTGCCAGCAGCCCGGGACAAGGCTATAATTCACCCCTCCACTTT
cdr3_aa: CASSPGQGYNSPLHF

v_call: TRBV7-2
d_call: TRBD1
j_call: TRBJ1-4
clone_size: .
cdr3_nt: TGTGCCAGCAGGGAGACAGGGGGCAGTGAAAAACTGTTTTTT
cdr3_aa: CASRETGGSEKLFF

v_call: TRBV30
d_call: .
j_call: TRBJ2-6
clone_size: .
cdr3_nt: TGTGCCGGGCAGCAGGCTGGGGCCAACGTCCTGACTTTC
cdr3_aa: CAGQQAGANVLTF

v_call: TRBV7-9
d_call: TRBD1
j_call: TRBJ1-6
clone_size: .
cdr3_nt: TGTGCCAGCACCCGAGAGGGGGGACAGGGAAATTCACCCCTCCACTTT
cdr3_aa: CASTREGGQGNSPLHF

v_call: TRBV28
d_call: TRBD1
j_call: TRBJ2-4
clone_size: .
cdr3_nt: TGTGCCAGCAGTTTACCGGGGACAGGCCAACTATCGGTGGCCAAAAACATTCAGTACTTC
cdr3_aa: CASSLPGTGQLSVAKNIQYF

v_call: TRBV27
d_call: TRBD2
j_call: TRBJ2-1
clone_size: .
cdr3_nt: TGTGCCAGCCAGGTCGGACTAGCGGGAGCGATTGAGCAGTTCTTC
cdr3_aa: CASQVGLAGAIEQFF

v_call: TRBV10-1
d_call: TRBD2
j_call: TRBJ2-2
clone_size: .
cdr3_nt: TGCGCCAGCAGTCCGGGTTCGACTAGCGGATACACCGGGGAGCTGTTTTTT
cdr3_aa: CASSPGSTSGYTGELFF

v_call: TRBV2
d_call: .
j_call: TRBJ1-5
clone_size: .
cdr3_nt: TGTGCCAGCACCATTGGCAGGGTGTTCCATCAGCCCCAGCATTTT
cdr3_aa: CASTIGRVFHQPQHF

v_call: TRBV19
d_call: TRBD1
j_call: TRBJ1-5
clone_size: .
cdr3_nt: TGTGCCAGTAGCGGGACAGGGGGCTATCAGCCCCAGCATTTT
cdr3_aa: CASSGTGGYQPQHF

v_call: TRBV9
d_call: TRBD1
j_call: TRBJ1-2
clone_size: .
cdr3_nt: TGTGCCAGCAGCGTAGCTACAGGGACAGCTAACTATGGCTACACCTTC
cdr3_aa: CASSVATGTANYGYTF

v_call: TRBV6-2/TRBV6-3
d_call: .
j_call: TRBJ2-7
clone_size: .
cdr3_nt: TGTGCCAGCAGTAACAGAGTAAGTGAGGAGCAGTACTTC
cdr3_aa: CASSNRVSEEQYF

v_call: TRBV30
d_call: TRBD1
j_call: TRBJ1-2
clone_size: .
cdr3_nt: TGTGCCTGGAGTGGGGACAGGGGGCACTATGGCTACACCTTC
cdr3_aa: CAWSGDRGHYGYTF

v_call: TRBV28
d_call: .
j_call: TRBJ2-7
clone_size: .
cdr3_nt: TGTGCCAGCATCCGAACAGGGACCTACGAGCAGTACTTC
cdr3_aa: CASIRTGTYEQYF

v_call: TRBV5-1
d_call: TRBD1
j_call: TRBJ1-6
clone_size: .
cdr3_nt: TGCGCCAGCAGCTCGGCGGGACAGGGTGGTTCACCCCTCCACTTT
cdr3_aa: CASSSAGQGGSPLHF

v_call: TRBV9
d_call: TRBD1
j_call: TRBJ2-1
clone_size: .
cdr3_nt: TGTGCCAGCAGCAGGAGAGGGGGCGGCTTCGACTACAATGAGCAGTTCTTC
cdr3_aa: CASSRRGGGFDYNEQFF

v_call: TRBV3-1/TRBV3-2
d_call: .
j_call: TRBJ2-1
clone_size: .
cdr3_nt: TGTGCCAGCAGCCAAGCTAGCGTTTCCTACAATGAGCAGTTCTTC
cdr3_aa: CASSQASVSYNEQFF

v_call: TRBV5-4
d_call: TRBD1
j_call: TRBJ1-6
clone_size: .
cdr3_nt: TGTGCCAGCAGAGAGACTCGGGACAGCGGAAACCTCCACTTT
cdr3_aa: CASRETRDSGNLHF

v_call: TRBV27
d_call: TRBD2
j_call: TRBJ2-7
clone_size: once
cdr3_nt: TGTGCCAGCAGTTTAAAAGCGGGAGGATCCTACGAGCAGTACTTC
cdr3_aa: CASSLKAGGSYEQYF

v_call: TRBV5-1
d_call: TRBD1
j_call: TRBJ2-7
clone_size: few
cdr3_nt: TGCGCCAGCAGCCGGACAGGGGGCGAGGGCGAGCAGTACTTC
cdr3_aa: CASSRTGGEGEQYF

v_call: TRBV11-3
d_call: TRBD1
j_call: TRBJ2-7
clone_size: .
cdr3_nt: TGTGCCAGCAGCTCGGACAGGGGTCGTTTTGATCCCTTGAGCTCCTACGAGCAGTACTTC
cdr3_aa: CASSSDRGRFDPLSSYEQYF

v_call: TRBV7-9
d_call: TRBD2
j_call: TRBJ2-7
clone_size: .
cdr3_nt: TGTGCCAGCAGCCCCCCGGGCGGGAGGGCAGTGGAAGAGCAGTACTTC
cdr3_aa: CASSPPGGRAVEEQYF

v_call: TRBV5-1
d_call: TRBD1
j_call: TRBJ1-5
clone_size: .
cdr3_nt: TGCGCCAGCAGCAGACAGGGAGGAGATCAGCCCCAGCATTTT
cdr3_aa: CASSRQGGDQPQHF

v_call: TRBV28
d_call: .
j_call: TRBJ2-5
clone_size: .
cdr3_nt: TGTGCCAGCAGTCTAGACCTCCCGTGGGAGACCCAGTACTTC
cdr3_aa: CASSLDLPWETQYF

v_call: TRBV18
d_call: .
j_call: TRBJ2-5
clone_size: .
cdr3_nt: TGTGCCAGCTCACCACGCGCGCCGGGAGTGGGACAAGAGACCCAGTACTTC
cdr3_aa: CASSPRAPGVGQETQYF

v_call: TRBV5-1
d_call: TRBD1
j_call: TRBJ1-1
clone_size: .
cdr3_nt: TGCGCCAGCAGCTTGGCCGGGACAGGGAACACTGAAGCTTTCTTT
cdr3_aa: CASSLAGTGNTEAFF

v_call: TRBV5-4
d_call: TRBD2
j_call: TRBJ2-5
clone_size: .
cdr3_nt: TGTGCCAGCAGGGGACTAGCGGGAGGTCTCCAAGAGACCCAGTACTTC
cdr3_aa: CASRGLAGGLQETQYF

v_call: TRBV5-1
d_call: TRBD1
j_call: TRBJ2-1
clone_size: .
cdr3_nt: TGCGCCAGCTCCGGACAGGCCCGCTACAATGAGCAGTTCTTC
cdr3_aa: CASSGQARYNEQFF

v_call: TRBV27
d_call: TRBD2
j_call: TRBJ2-3
clone_size: .
cdr3_nt: TGTGCCAGCAGGAGGTTTTTGACTAGCGGGAGTATCACAGATACGCAGTATTTT
cdr3_aa: CASRRFLTSGSITDTQYF